This TCR beta chain emerged from a study of blood T cell repertoires in COVID-19. This CDR3 is built from 13 residues. V shed 5 bases and J 7 bases; nucleotides not matched to a gene: 6. The germline CDR1 and CDR2 sequences are SGHDT and YYEEEE. The data were produced by immunoSEQ multiplex PCR, yet TCRdb's version contains in-frame clones alone and is incomplete. The table has tens of thousands of clones, 87% seen once. The sample was peripheral blood. The source is a man in his forties or fifties with active COVID-19. The chain has TRBV5-6 and TRBJ1-2; 9 bases fit TRBD1. As DNA, the CDR3 is TGTGCCAGCAGTTGGGACAGGGATTCTGGCTACACCTTC. It yields the protein CASSWDRDSGYTF.